A single sample is the source of the 14 T cell receptor beta chains below, sequenced in a study of CD8+ T cells in alopecia areata. The treatment: oral pan-JAK inhibitor, 5-10 mg twice daily. RNA extraction was followed by reverse transcription into cDNA, which acted as the sequencing template. Data came from immunoSEQ multiplex PCR; TCRdb stores just in-frame clones and leaves some out. The sample has 150,000 to 250,000 clones, about 62% seen once. The input for sequencing was CD4+ T cells sorted from blood, taken at week 24, from a patient treated with tofacitinib. The receptors were gathered from a human donor with alopecia areata.

The chain couples TRBV30 to TRBJ1-1; maybe TRBD1 (5 bases). V lost 3 bases and J 1 base, leaving 9 bases between the germline ends. Germline loops: CDR1 GTSNPN, CDR2 SVGIG (reference sequence). The CDR3 runs to 13 residues. The CDR3 nucleotides read TGTGCCTGGAGCTCGACAGCGAACACTGAAGCTTTCTTT. It translates to CAWSSTANTEAFF. Looking up the rest from reference TRBV30 and TRBJ1-1 gives the full variable domain: SQTIHQWPATLVQPVGSPLSLECTVEGTSNPNLYWYRQAAGRGLQLLFYSVGIGQISSEVPQNLSASRPQDRQFILSSKKLLLSDSGFYLCAWSSTANTEAFFGQGTRLTVV.

The chain joins TRBV5-1 to TRBJ2-6; unclear D gene. V was shortened by 5 bases and J by 0 bases, with 6 bases between the two germline ends. Germline V gene sequence: CDR1 SGHRS, CDR2 YFSETQ. The CDR3 spans 14 residues. This CDR3 reads CASREASGANVLTF. CDR3 DNA: TGCGCCAGCAGGGAAGCCTCTGGGGCCAACGTCCTGACTTTC.

For this clone: The same CDR3 arises from other DNA sequences in this sample as well. The V and J genes are TRBV30 and TRBJ2-5, with 10 bases lining up with TRBD2. Germline V gene lookup returns CDR1 GTSNPN and CDR2 SVGIG (reference sequence). The CDR3 consists of 13 residues. V was pared by 1 base and J by 4 bases, with 0 bases of the junction left unmatched. CDR3 loop: CAWSGLAGETQYF. The CDR3 nucleotides are TGTGCCTGGAGTGGACTAGCGGGAGAGACCCAGTACTTC.

The genes are TRBV13 and TRBJ2-5; D is possibly TRBD1 or TRBD2 (5 bases each). Germline loops: CDR1 PRHDT, CDR2 FYEKMQ (reference sequence). The length of the CDR3 is 12 residues. Trimming cost V 0 bases and J 11 bases, with 10 bases left between them. The CDR3 loop reads CASSLGSWGQYF. The CDR3 nucleotides are TGTGCCAGCAGCTTAGGATCGTGGGGGCAGTACTTC.

This clone was counted between two and nine times. DNA for the CDR3: TGCAGCGGGACTAGCGGGTCCAAACGGGAGACCCAGTACTTC. The encoded protein is CSGTSGSKRETQYF. The chain employs TRBV29-1 and TRBJ2-5; TRBD2 aligns across 11 bases. This CDR3 is 14 amino acids long. Germline trimming cut 7 bases from V and 5 bases from J; bases unmatched to any gene: 9. In germline, CDR1 is SQVTM, CDR2 ANQGSEA.

This clone was recorded once. V and J are TRBV7-9 and TRBJ1-2; no clear D gene. Germline assignment: CDR1 SEHNR and CDR2 FQNEAQ (reference sequence). The CDR3 is 15 amino acids. Trimming pared 0 bases from V and 0 bases from J, leaving 8 bases between. The CDR3, as DNA: TGTGCCAGCAGCTTAGCGGCAACAGCTAACTATGGCTACACCTTC. Its translation is CASSLAATANYGYTF.

This clone turned up a few times. CDR3 nucleotide sequence: TGCAGCGTTGAGAGTTGGGACCGCTCCTACAATGAGCAGTTCTTC. Protein product: CSVESWDRSYNEQFF. The J gene is TRBJ2-1, the V gene TRBV29-1, with D perhaps matching TRBD1 or TRBD2 (5 bases each). The CDR3 has 15 residues. The V gene lost 3 bases and the J gene lost 0 bases, with 12 bases spanning the gap. Germline V CDR1 and CDR2: SQVTM, ANQGSEA.

The rearrangement joins TRBV7-3 to TRBJ1-1; TRBD1 is a possible D gene (6 bases). The V gene lost 6 bases and the J gene lost 1 base, with 12 bases spanning the gap. Germline V gene sequence: CDR1 SGHTA, CDR2 FQGTGA. The CDR3 consists of 14 residues. CDR3 region: CASSTGLRNTEAFF. The CDR3 nucleotides read TGTGCCAGCAGTACAGGGTTACGGAACACTGAAGCTTTCTTT.

CDR3 coding DNA: TGTGCCAGCTCACCACTGGTGGAGACCTACGAGCAGTACTTC. This codes for CASSPLVETYEQYF. The V and J genes are TRBV18 and TRBJ2-7; D gene unclear. There are 14 residues in the CDR3. V gave up 1 base and J gave up 2 bases, with 9 bases separating them. Germline values: CDR1 KGHSH, CDR2 LQKENI.

This clone was counted between two and nine times. This chain connects TRBV2 to TRBJ2-3, with D perhaps TRBD2 (6 bases). The germline V gene encodes CDR1 SNHLY and CDR2 FYNNEI. The V gene lost 6 bases and the J gene lost 4 bases, with 17 bases spanning the gap. This CDR3 is 15 amino acids long. This chain's CDR3 is CASRKGLPGADTQYF. The DNA for the CDR3 is TGTGCCAGCAGGAAGGGACTTCCGGGGGCAGATACGCAGTATTTT.

This sequence joins TRBV29-1 and TRBJ1-1; possible D gene TRBD1, 5 bases. The CDR3 is made up of 12 amino acids. Germline V gives CDR1 SQVTM, CDR2 ANQGSEA. CDR3 sequence reads: CSASTANTEAFF. The CDR3 DNA reads TGCAGTGCTTCGACAGCGAACACTGAAGCTTTCTTT.

This clone was found a few times. This chain links TRBV30 with TRBJ2-7; D might be TRBD2 (5 bases). V was trimmed by 2 bases and J by 5 bases, leaving 7 bases between them. The germline CDR1 and CDR2 sequences are GTSNPN and SVGIG (reference sequence). This CDR3 region has 11 residues. CDR3 DNA: TGTGCCTGGAGTAACGGGGACGAGCAGTACTTC. This sequence encodes CAWSNGDEQYF.

The rearrangement uses TRBV28 and TRBJ2-6; D call uncertain. The CDR3 extends over 16 amino acids. Trimming left V 1 base short and J 0 bases short, with 7 bases between. Germline V lookup: CDR1 MDHEN, CDR2 SYDVKM. The CDR3 coding sequence is TGTGCCAGCAGTTTATTCCGTTCCTCTGGGGCCAACGTCCTGACTTTC. The encoded protein is CASSLFRSSGANVLTF.

This sequence joins TRBV29-1 and TRBJ2-2; 8 nucleotides line up with TRBD1. J was trimmed by 6 bases and V by 2 bases; bases with no gene match: 2. CDR1 is SQVTM and CDR2 is ANQGSEA in the germline V gene. The CDR3 covers 13 residues. The CDR3 loop reads CSVEQQGAGELFF. In DNA form, the CDR3 reads TGCAGCGTTGAACAACAGGGGGCCGGGGAGCTGTTTTTT.